The entry below gives a single T cell receptor beta chain sequence along with its context. Its antigen is currently not known. Within one base of it there is no much larger clone, and no base qualities were kept. From the cysteine up to the phenylalanine, the CDR3 has a length of 15 residues. Of all the DNA, just the CDR3 is kept, 45 bases in frame from base 1. Per the germline V gene, MDHEN is the CDR1 and SYDVKM is the CDR2. The germline ends are 8 bases apart after V is trimmed by 2 bases and J by 0 bases. This entry comes from a study of blood T cell repertoires in COVID-19 (TCRdb year 2020). Background on the whole study: Samples covering the acute and convalescent phases of COVID-19 were provided by collaborators in the United States, Italy and Spain. The prospective study material was composed of cDNA or gDNA derived from T cells, B-cell-depleted T cells, or PBMCs. Deeply sampled blood TCRbeta repertoires from subjects exposed to, actively infected with, or recovered from COVID-19 were included in the dataset. A freely available public database, intended as a resource for researchers studying the immune response to SARS-CoV-2, is where the repertoires were released. The samples were drawn from the first 160 participants of the ongoing ImmuneRACE study and from more than 1,000 subjects provided by 6 global collaborators. The sample metadata nearly always contained a de-identified subject ID, COVID-19 status, age in years and sex. HLA class I and class II types, where available, came from metadata supplied by the sample provider rather than from assay-based typing.

TCRbeta CDR3 regions were amplified from genomic DNA by means of the immunoSEQ Assay, a bias-controlled multiplex PCR. The original methods were these. The number of nucleated cells in each sample was estimated from the amplification of reference gene primers within the assay. To quantify the absolute abundance of each unique TCRbeta CDR3 rearrangement, sequence reads were collapsed and filtered. For each sample, productive Simpson clonality was calculated as the square root of Simpson's diversity index over productive rearrangements. The immuneACCESS repertoire file appears here via TCRdb, limited to in-frame rearrangements. These files lack a portion of the clones; in checked studies, under half of the deficit traces to unresolved V genes, and the cause of the others is not known. V and J calls plus clone size are reproduced from that table; the DNA served to infer D and trimming. A total of about 83,000 clones appear in this sample, about 82% of them only once. The ten largest account for roughly a sixth of the sample.

Study-level results and caveats: The quantity of clinical and demographic metadata differed by source and by participant and was supplied without curation.

Collaborating institutions collected whole blood in K2EDTA tubes following their own protocols. For TCRbeta analysis, collaborator samples were shipped as frozen whole blood, as isolated PBMCs, or as DNA extracted from either sample type. The specimen sequenced was peripheral blood. The receptor comes from a woman aged 80 or older with acute or convalescent COVID-19. The rearranged chain carries TRBV28 and TRBJ2-1; the D gene identity is not certain. DNA sequence: TGTGCCAGCAGTTTACCTGATAGCTCCTACAATGAGCAGTTCTTC. Translated, it reads CASSLPDSSYNEQFF.